Sequencing of this T cell receptor beta chain was carried out in a study of shared clonotypes between healthy human individuals. Study conclusions and caveats: Generally, naive subsets came out with larger estimated richness than memory subsets. Shared across several donors were around 5% of the naive CD4 clonotypes.

Germline V gives CDR1 MDHEN, CDR2 SYDVKM. This CDR3 region has 11 residues. Naive CD8 cells lacked CD45RO, underwent positive selection for CCR7 and left out terminally differentiated effector memory CD45RA+ cells. Nashville, Tennessee was home to all donors, each a Caucasian adult. Deep was the level at which the assay was run. Assay: immunoSEQ multiplex PCR; the TCRdb copy retains only in-frame clones and omits some. The sample records around 650,000 clones, about 96% being singletons. As concerns this clone: Antigen unknown. One end of the junction does not line up with germline, which may come from a read error.

The TCR originated in a woman aged 25 to 39 in good health. The sequencing input was naive CD8+ T cells sorted from blood. This chain joins TRBV28 and TRBJ2-7; D ambiguous. CDR3 residues: CACRTYYEQYF. CDR3 DNA sequence: TGTGCCTGCAGAACCTACTACGAGCAGTACTTC.